A selection of T cell receptor beta chains follows, all from one sample in a study of cytomegalovirus exposure and HLA in healthy donors. The data were produced by immunoSEQ multiplex PCR, yet TCRdb's version contains in-frame clones alone and is incomplete. In the table there are about 200,000 clones, about 81% of which are singletons. The sequenced sample consisted of PBMCs. The receptors here all came from a woman in her 50s in good health and CMV-seropositive. Each CDR3 is given with its conserved first and last residue. A D gene is named only where the DNA matches it firmly. Expanded clones get a size class; other rows say once, few or many, or leave the size out.

>TRBD1|14|TRBV5-1|NA|TRBJ2-7
TGCGCCAGCAGCGGGACAGGTCTTACCTACGAGCAGTACTTC
CASSGTGLTYEQYF
>NA|14|TRBV6-5|NA|TRBJ2-5
TGTGCCAGCAGTTCCGGTCGCAGGCAAGAGACCCAGTACTTC
CASSSGRRQETQYF
>TRBD1|14|TRBV18|NA|TRBJ2-7
TGTGCCAGCTCACCAGGACAGGGTGGATTCGAGCAGTACTTC
CASSPGQGGFEQYF
>NA|14|TRBV7-9|NA|TRBJ1-2
TGTGCCAGCACACCCTCCGGGATTAACTATGGCTACACCTTC
CASTPSGINYGYTF
>NA|14|TRBV15|NA|TRBJ2-2
TGTGCCACCAGCAGAGACTCCCCGGGCGGGGAGCTGTTTTTT
CATSRDSPGGELFF
>TRBD2|16|TRBV14|NA|TRBJ2-3
TGTGCCAGCAGCCGTAGCGGGAGCTGGGGCCCAGATACGCAGTATTTT
CASSRSGSWGPDTQYF
>TRBD1|14|TRBV18|NA|TRBJ1-1
TGTGCCAGCTCTCTTGACAGGGTGAACACTGAAGCTTTCTTT
CASSLDRVNTEAFF
>TRBD2|15|TRBV10-3|few|TRBJ2-3
TGTGCCATCAGTGGCAGCGCGGGGAGGGCGTATACGCAGTATTTT
CAISGSAGRAYTQYF
>TRBD1|15|TRBV28|once|TRBJ1-5
TGTGCCAGCAGTTTACGACAGGGCTTTTATCAGCCCCAGCATTTT
CASSLRQGFYQPQHF
>TRBD2|16|TRBV10-3|NA|TRBJ2-5
TGTGCCATCAGTGAGTCCCTAGCGGGGGGGCTCGAGACCCAGTACTTC
CAISESLAGGLETQYF
>NA|14|TRBV30|NA|TRBJ1-6
TGTGCCTGGCGGGTGACAGCGAACCTCCTACCCCTCCACTTT
CAWRVTANLLPLHF
>NA|15|TRBV19|NA|TRBJ1-1
TGTGCCAGTAGTATAGTATTTGGAGGAGGTACTGAAGCTTTCTTT
CASSIVFGGGTEAFF
>NA|14|TRBV11-2|NA|TRBJ2-1
TGTGCCAGCAGCCTCCTGCAAGGGGGCAATGAGCAGTTCTTC
CASSLLQGGNEQFF
>TRBD1|15|TRBV4-1|NA|TRBJ2-7
TGCGCCAGCAGCCCCGGACAGGGGCCTAGCTACGAGCAGTACTTC
CASSPGQGPSYEQYF
>TRBD1|16|TRBV16|NA|TRBJ2-5
TGTGCCAGCAGCCAAAAGGCCGGGACAGGGGGCGAGACCCAGTACTTC
CASSQKAGTGGETQYF
>TRBD2|16|TRBV7-2|NA|TRBJ2-5
TGTGCCAGCAGCTCGGGACTAGCGGGTAGTAGGGAGACCCAGTACTTC
CASSSGLAGSRETQYF
>NA|14|TRBV5-6|NA|TRBJ2-3
TGTGCCAGCAGGGGACTGGAAAACACAGATACGCAGTATTTT
CASRGLENTDTQYF
>NA|15|TRBV6-5|NA|TRBJ2-2
TGTGCCAGCAGTTACGAGGGGGGGTCGTCCGGGGAGCTGTTTTTT
CASSYEGGSSGELFF
>TRBD2|16|TRBV5-4|NA|TRBJ2-7
TGTGCCAGCAGCTTGGGGGGACTAGCGGGAGTGGTGGAGCAGTACTTC
CASSLGGLAGVVEQYF
>TRBD1|14|TRBV7-9|NA|TRBJ1-2
TGTGCCAGCCGAGGACAGGGGGCTGTCTATGGCTACACCTTC
CASRGQGAVYGYTF
>NA|13|TRBV7-9|NA|TRBJ1-1
TGTGCCAGCAGCTGGGACACCAACACTGAAGCTTTCTTT
CASSWDTNTEAFF
>TRBD1|16|TRBV19|once|TRBJ1-1
TGTGCCAGTAGTATTACAGGGGGCGAAGGGAACACTGAAGCTTTCTTT
CASSITGGEGNTEAFF
>TRBD2|16|TRBV5-1|medium-sized|TRBJ2-3
TGCGCCAGCAGCTGGCCTAGCGGGGGGGCCCTAGAGCCGCAGTATTTT
CASSWPSGGALEPQYF
>NA|14|TRBV18|NA|TRBJ1-1
TGTGCCAGCTCACCTTGGGAGGGGAACACTGAAGCTTTCTTT
CASSPWEGNTEAFF
>NA|12|TRBV2|NA|TRBJ1-1
TGTGCCAGCAGTAGCGGTTACACTGAAGCTTTCTTT
CASSSGYTEAFF
>TRBD1|16|TRBV6-6|NA|TRBJ1-3
TGTGCCAGCACTCTCGCCGGGACAGAAGCTGGAAACACCATATATTTT
CASTLAGTEAGNTIYF
>NA|13|TRBV6-5|few|TRBJ1-1
TGTGCCAGCAAGACAGCCCTGAACACTGAAGCTTTCTTT
CASKTALNTEAFF
>TRBD2|15|TRBV28|few|TRBJ2-1
TGTGCCAGCAGTTTTGGGACTAGCGGGGGCAATGAGCAGTTCTTC
CASSFGTSGGNEQFF
>TRBD1|15|TRBV27|NA|TRBJ1-5
TGTGCCAGCAGAGCTCAAGGGACAGCCGGAAGGCCCCAGCATTTT
CASRAQGTAGRPQHF
>TRBD2|15|TRBV28|NA|TRBJ2-1
TGTGCCAGCAGTAAACCGGGACTAGGATACAATGAGCAGTTCTTC
CASSKPGLGYNEQFF
>NA|17|TRBV6-1|NA|TRBJ1-3
TGTGCCAGCAGTGGCTTTTACCCTGGACAGAGTGGAAACACCATATATTTT
CASSGFYPGQSGNTIYF
>TRBD1|15|TRBV28|NA|TRBJ1-1
TGTGCCAGCATCCGAGGGGACAGGGGGAACACTGAAGCTTTCTTT
CASIRGDRGNTEAFF
>TRBD1|21|TRBV27|NA|TRBJ1-1
TGTGCCAGCAGTGATGACAGGGGGCGGACCCATCCGATCACTCAGAACACTGAAGCTTTCTTT
CASSDDRGRTHPITQNTEAFF
>TRBD2|13|TRBV2|NA|TRBJ2-5
TGTGCCAGCAGTGCTATGGGGGGGGAGACCCAGTACTTC
CASSAMGGETQYF
>NA|16|TRBV7-2|NA|TRBJ2-2
TGTGCCAGCAGCCCAAGGCCAGGGAAAACTCCCGGGGAGCTGTTTTTT
CASSPRPGKTPGELFF
>TRBD2|13|TRBV10-3|NA|TRBJ2-3
TGTGCCACCTTAGCGGGAACCACAGATACGCAGTATTTT
CATLAGTTDTQYF
>NA|14|TRBV15|NA|TRBJ2-2
TGTGCCACCAGCAGAGATCGAACTCTCGGGGAGCTGTTTTTT
CATSRDRTLGELFF
>TRBD2|13|TRBV15|NA|TRBJ2-7
TGTGCCACCAGTGACGCGGGGGAACCCGAGCAGTACTTC
CATSDAGEPEQYF
>NA|16|TRBV7-6|NA|TRBJ2-5
TGTGCCAGCAGCTTAGCCCCGGGGGACCTAGGGGAGACCCAGTACTTC
CASSLAPGDLGETQYF
>TRBD2|14|TRBV28|NA|TRBJ2-3
TGTGCCACCTTAAGCGGGAGGTGGGCAGATACGCAGTATTTT
CATLSGRWADTQYF